Here is one T cell receptor (beta chain) with its context. These data are taken from a study of OX40 agonist ivuxolimab in advanced cancers. On the study more broadly: In this trial design, patients received ivuxolimab intravenously at 0.01 to 10 mg/kg every 2 weeks. Aged roughly 23 to 80 with a mean of roughly 65 years, they were approximately 80% male. Partial responses were recorded for three patients, including one with hepatocellular carcinoma and two with cutaneous melanoma.

Generated by immunoSEQ multiplex PCR, the TCRdb table keeps only in-frame clones and is missing some. The sample holds some 79,000 clones, roughly nine tenths seen once. CDR3 length equals 13 residues. The ends lost 6 bases at V and 3 bases at J; junction bases unmatched: 4. CDR1 is SGHAT and CDR2 is FQNNGV in the germline V gene. The sequenced sample was CD4+ or CD8+ T cells sorted from blood, obtained in a trial of the OX40 agonist ivuxolimab. The chain couples TRBV11-2 to TRBJ2-7, with 8 positions matching TRBD1. The sequence was collected from an adult with an advanced solid tumor such as melanoma, head and neck, liver or kidney cancer. The CDR3 DNA reads as TGTGCCAGCAGGTTCACAGGGGGCTACGAGCAGTACTTC. The encoded protein is CASRFTGGYEQYF.